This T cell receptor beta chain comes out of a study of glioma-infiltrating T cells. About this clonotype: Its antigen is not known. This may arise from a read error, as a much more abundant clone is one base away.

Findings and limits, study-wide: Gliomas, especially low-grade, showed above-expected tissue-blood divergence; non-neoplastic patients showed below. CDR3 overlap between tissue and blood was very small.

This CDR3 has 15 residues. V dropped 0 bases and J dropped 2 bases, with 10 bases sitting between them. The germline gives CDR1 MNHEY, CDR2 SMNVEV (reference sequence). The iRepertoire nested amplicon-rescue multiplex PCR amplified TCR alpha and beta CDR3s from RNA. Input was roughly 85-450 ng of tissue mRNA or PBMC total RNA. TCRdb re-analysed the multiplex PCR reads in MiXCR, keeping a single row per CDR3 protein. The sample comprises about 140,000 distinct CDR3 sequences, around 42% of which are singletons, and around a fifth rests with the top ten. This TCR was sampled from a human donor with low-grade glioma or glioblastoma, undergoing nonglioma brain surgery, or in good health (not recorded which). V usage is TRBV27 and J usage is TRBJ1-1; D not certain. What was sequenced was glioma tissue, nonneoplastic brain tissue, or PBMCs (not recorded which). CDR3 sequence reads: CASSLSLQINTEAFF. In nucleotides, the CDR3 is TGTGCCAGCAGTTTATCGTTACAGATAAACACTGAAGCTTTCTTT.